The clone carrying this TCR beta chain was observed a handful of times. The antigen is not known. Libraries were prepared by immunoSEQ multiplex PCR; TCRdb keeps only in-frame clonotypes and omits some of them. Here the sample spans fewer than 30,000 clones, 90% to 95% being singletons. This CDR3 contains 17 residues. The germline V gene has CDR1 SGHRS and CDR2 YFSETQ. The V end lost 3 bases, the J end lost 5 bases, and 20 bases lay between the germline ends. This entry comes from a study of chemoradiotherapy in HPV16-positive cancers. General study findings and limits: Better recurrence-free survival went with HPV-responsive T-cell expansion in HPV16-positive patients.

The sequencing used blood, collected from a patient who underwent chemoradiotherapy. The receptor was derived from a human donor with HPV-associated anogenital cancer. V gene TRBV5-1 combines with J gene TRBJ1-4; possible D gene TRBD1, 5 bases. The CDR3 sequence is CASSSVRWDGENEKLFF. CDR3 in DNA: TGCGCCAGCAGCTCGGTAAGGTGGGACGGTGAGAATGAAAAACTGTTTTTT.